This T cell receptor (beta chain) was found in a study of CXCR3-negative and CXCR3-positive naive CD8 T cells (dated by TCRdb to about 2019). About the study as a whole: In total, 120 million to 150 million TRB reads were obtained, which works out to roughly 1.5 +/- 0.3 million reads per library. The diversity and physicochemical repertoire analyses included ten to eleven donors pooled from two independent experiments. The TRBV-TRBJ cluster analysis covered naive subsets from 5 donors and memory cells from 3 donors.

Regarding this clonotype: What antigen it recognizes has not been identified.

What the research found in general, with its limitations: Because CXCR3 expression was partially decreased after cryopreservation, freshly isolated PBMCs were used for most assays. Both naive subsets had comparably high repertoire diversity, while memory CD8+ T cells had much lower repertoire diversity. Compared with CXCR3-negative naive cells, CXCR3-positive naive cells had TRB CDR3s with higher hydrophobicity (lower Kidera factor 4), lower energy, and higher strength and volume indices. Naive CXCR3-negative and CXCR3-positive cells from the same donor showed similar TRBV-TRBJ usage, whereas memory cells showed distinct patterns. Because surface CD5, which has been linked to self-reactivity in mice, was comparable between naive subsets, TCR interaction strength was also inferred from TRB CDR3 physicochemical properties.

The CDR3 goes from the cysteine to the phenylalanine over 15 residues. No DNA sequence is on record. Via the germline V gene, CDR1 is MGHRA and CDR2 YSYEKL. Instrument used: NextSeq 550. The Human TCR Profiling Kit (MiLaboratory) was used to prepare UMI-labeled 5' RACE TRB cDNA libraries. cDNA synthesis used the entire amount of extracted RNA, and PCR amplification then used the entire amount of cDNA produced. Libraries were prepared in parallel with an identical number of PCR cycles. The study's processing was this. MIGEC and MiXCR extracted about 48,000 +/- 9,800 unique UMI-labeled TRB cDNA molecules per library, requiring at least two reads per UMI. An average of roughly 40,000 +/- 10,000 functional in-frame TRB CDR3 nucleotide clonotypes without stop codons was found per library. After downsampling to 5000 UMI-labeled TRB molecules per sample, diversity metrics, including normalized Shannon-Wiener and Chao1, were computed in VDJtools. VDJtools computed clonotype-size-weighted physicochemical properties of the central five CDR3 residues: interaction energy, strength, volume and Kidera factor 4. Based on TCRdb reprocessing of the reads, there is one entry per CDR3 protein sequence, and DNA is missing. The V and J calls reflect TCRdb's pipeline rather than the authors' work. The table held for this sample gives more than 50,000 distinct CDR3 sequences. Jointly, the top ten make up about 1.6% of the sample.

Each CD8+ T cell subset was flow-sorted in triplicate, and 300,000 or so cells per subset were placed directly into RLT lysis buffer. Naive CD8+ T cells were defined stringently as CD45RO-CCR7+CD27+CD95- to exclude memory contaminants. Standard density gradient centrifugation was used to isolate peripheral blood mononuclear cells from buffy coats. A FACSAria III was used to flow-sort naive CXCR3-negative and CXCR3-positive CD8+ T cells. Total RNA was extracted from sorted cells with an RNeasy Mini Kit. This sequence uses TRBV4-1 and TRBJ2-2. The sequenced sample consisted of naive CXCR3- CD8+ T cells from blood. The cell subset or site label, as the study defines it: CD45RO-CCR7+CD27+CD95- naive CD8+ T cells lacking CXCR3 (TNR3-). The source is a human donor in good health. Some clones in this sample may be carry-over from other donors' samples. The CDR3 protein is CASSQENAATGELFF.